This T cell receptor (beta chain) was identified during a study of shared clonotypes between healthy human individuals. The overall study: CD4 naive cells filled three plates per donor, CD4 memory three, CD8 naive two and CD8 memory one.

Terminally differentiated effector memory CD45RA+ cells were left out of the naive CD8 fraction, which was CD45RO-negative and positively selected for CCR7. Caucasian adults living in Nashville, Tennessee, provided all samples. The authors loaded about 200 ng DNA, roughly 33,000 T cell genomes, into sorted-subset replicate PCRs. Produced via immunoSEQ multiplex PCR; TCRdb's table is partial and in-frame only. Among roughly 2.1 million clones listed, roughly 91% were seen once. This CDR3 comprises 17 residues. Germline V CDR1 and CDR2: LNHDA, SQIVND (reference sequence). V gave up 5 bases and J gave up 6 bases; unmatched junction bases: 15.

The rearrangement uses TRBV19 and TRBJ1-1; 10 nucleotides agree with TRBD1. This TCR derives from a man aged 18-30 years in good health. Some clones in this sample may be carry-over from other donors' samples. The sample comprised naive CD8+ T cells from PBMCs. The DNA of the CDR3 is TGTGCCAGTAGTCCGTCCCGGGACAGGGGCCGAGGAGCTGAAGCTTTCTTT. Translation gives CASSPSRDRGRGAEAFF.